This is a list of T cell receptor beta chains from one sample in a study of T cells of healthy individuals. TCRdb used MiXCR to reprocess the 5' RACE reads, holding one entry per CDR3 protein. The sample contains approximately 89,000 distinct CDR3 sequences, more than 4.5% of which appear only once. The receptors derive from a female donor in good health. Both conserved end residues are part of each CDR3. The D gene is left open where the match is weak. Size is stated for part of the rows, as once, few or many counts, or as a class when the clone is expanded.

cdr3_aa | cdr3_nt | j_call | v_call | clone_size | d_call
CASSLGLVAGDNEQFF | TGTGCCAGCAGCTTAGGGTTGGTAGCGGGAGACAATGAGCAGTTCTTC | TRBJ2-1 | TRBV7-2 | many | TRBD2
CASSLRLAGTGGVETQYF | TGTGCCAGCAGTTTACGGCTTGCGGGGACGGGGGGAGTTGAGACCCAGTACTTC | TRBJ2-5 | TRBV28 | few | TRBD2
CASFNTARTGELFF | TGCGCCAGCTTCAATACCGCGAGGACCGGGGAGCTGTTTTTT | TRBJ2-2 | TRBV5-1 | few | -
CASSQPPSAGGSSYEQYF | TGCGCCAGCAGCCAACCCCCTTCAGCGGGAGGGAGCTCCTACGAGCAGTACTTC | TRBJ2-7 | TRBV4-1 | - | TRBD2
CASRDGAGQETQYF | TGCGCCAGCAGGGATGGAGCGGGCCAAGAGACCCAGTACTTC | TRBJ2-5 | TRBV5-1 | few | -
CSVPDSYEQYF | TGCAGTGTGCCGGACAGCTACGAGCAGTACTTC | TRBJ2-7 | TRBV20-1 | many | -
CASSDGGRPTDTQYF | TGTGCCAGCAGTGATGGCGGGAGGCCCACAGATACGCAGTATTTT | TRBJ2-3 | TRBV6-1 | many | TRBD2
CASSSPSNQPQHF | TGTGCCAGCAGTTCCCCCTCTAATCAGCCCCAGCATTTT | TRBJ1-5 | TRBV12-3/TRBV12-4 | many | -
CASSFARGSEAFF | TGTGCCAGCAGCTTTGCCAGAGGGAGTGAAGCTTTCTTT | TRBJ1-1 | TRBV7-3 | many | -
CAIREQGREQYF | TGTGCCATCAGGGAACAGGGGAGAGAGCAGTACTTC | TRBJ2-7 | TRBV10-3 | many | TRBD1
CASSLVTVTNTDTQYF | TGTGCCAGCAGTTTGGTGACTGTGACCAACACAGATACGCAGTATTTT | TRBJ2-3 | TRBV28 | many | -
CASSYGTDNSPLHF | TGTGCCAGCAGTTACGGGACAGATAATTCACCCCTCCACTTT | TRBJ1-6 | TRBV6-6 | many | TRBD1
CASSETPVPRLQYF | TGTGCCAGCAGTGAAACCCCGGTCCCTCGACTGCAGTACTTC | TRBJ2-7 | TRBV6-1 | few | -
CASSLLAGASLRNNEQFF | TGTGCCAGCAGTTTATTAGCGGGAGCAAGCCTCCGAAACAATGAGCAGTTCTTC | TRBJ2-1 | TRBV27 | many | TRBD2
CSALSGRGSYNEQFF | TGCAGTGCTCTTAGCGGGAGGGGTTCCTACAATGAGCAGTTCTTC | TRBJ2-1 | TRBV20-1 | - | TRBD2
CASSLVAGGGGLRNQPQHF | TGTGCCAGCAGCTTGGTGGCAGGGGGCGGAGGGCTGCGTAATCAGCCCCAGCATTTT | TRBJ1-5 | TRBV5-5 | many | TRBD1
CASRPSYGELFF | TGTGCCAGTAGACCTAGCTACGGGGAGCTGTTTTTT | TRBJ2-2 | TRBV19 | few | -
CASSLGGTGDVYTF | TGTGCCAGCAGCTTAGGGGGGACAGGAGATGTCTACACCTTC | TRBJ1-2 | TRBV7-2 | few | TRBD1
CASSLVLGTSNTEAFF | TGCGCCAGCAGCTTGGTCTTGGGCACATCGAACACTGAAGCTTTCTTT | TRBJ1-1 | TRBV5-1 | many | -
CASSQGTTTGTAYGYTF | TGCGCCAGCAGCCAAGGTACGACGACCGGGACAGCATATGGCTACACCTTC | TRBJ1-2 | TRBV4-3 | - | TRBD1
CASSPGQHSNQPQHF | TGTGCCAGCAGCCCGGGACAGCATAGCAATCAGCCCCAGCATTTT | TRBJ1-5 | TRBV2 | - | TRBD1
CASSKGGQGTWLSQPQHF | TGTGCCAGCAGCAAAGGGGGCCAGGGAACCTGGCTCAGTCAGCCCCAGCATTTT | TRBJ1-5 | TRBV27 | - | TRBD1
CASSLNGGTTQYF | TGTGCCAGCAGCTTAAACGGCGGAACAACGCAGTATTTT | TRBJ2-3 | TRBV11-1 | many | -
CASSSGGGPQHF | TGTGCCAGCTCATCAGGGGGTGGGCCCCAGCATTTT | TRBJ1-5 | TRBV18 | few | TRBD1
CASSLTGGHEQYF | TGTGCCAGCAGCTTGACAGGGGGCCACGAGCAGTACTTC | TRBJ2-7 | TRBV7-9 | many | TRBD1
CASSPGGVAGSQNEQFF | TGTGCCAGCAGTCCCGGGGGGGTAGCGGGGAGTCAAAATGAGCAGTTCTTC | TRBJ2-1 | TRBV12-3/TRBV12-4 | many | TRBD2
CASSLGIGSNSPLHF | TGTGCCAGCAGCTTAGGAATCGGCTCTAATTCACCCCTCCACTTT | TRBJ1-6 | TRBV7-2 | many | -
CASSSGTGDEKLFF | TGTGCCAGCAGCTCCGGGACAGGGGACGAAAAACTGTTTTTT | TRBJ1-4 | TRBV7-9 | medium-sized | TRBD1
CSVEGSIASGTYNEQFF | TGCAGCGTTGAAGGCAGCATCGCTAGCGGCACCTACAATGAGCAGTTCTTC | TRBJ2-1 | TRBV29-1 | few | TRBD2
CAAHRGWGREEETQYF | TGTGCCGCCCACAGGGGTTGGGGTCGGGAGGAAGAGACCCAGTACTTC | TRBJ2-5 | TRBV28 | many | -
CASRGAGTSYEQYF | TGTGCCAGCAGGGGGGCGGGAACGTCCTACGAGCAGTACTTC | TRBJ2-7 | TRBV7-2 | many | -
CASSLDATGELFF | TGCGCCAGCAGCTTAGACGCCACCGGGGAGCTGTTTTTT | TRBJ2-2 | TRBV5-1 | many | -
CSARMGQLNTEAFF | TGCAGTGCTAGGATGGGACAGCTGAACACTGAAGCTTTCTTT | TRBJ1-1 | TRBV20-1 | few | TRBD1
CAISDGGGPTEAFF | TGTGCCATCAGTGACGGGGGGGGGCCGACTGAAGCTTTCTTT | TRBJ1-1 | TRBV10-3 | many | -
CAISAAAGASPHEQFF | TGTGCCATCAGTGCAGCTGCGGGAGCCTCCCCCCATGAGCAGTTCTTC | TRBJ2-1 | TRBV10-3 | few | TRBD2
CASSYSWGDGPNTGELFF | TGTGCCAGCAGTTACTCCTGGGGGGACGGACCGAACACCGGGGAGCTGTTTTTT | TRBJ2-2 | TRBV6-2/TRBV6-3 | - | -
CATSRDLILAGVISSYNEQFF | TGTGCCACCAGCAGAGATCTAATCCTAGCGGGTGTTATCAGCTCCTACAATGAGCAGTTCTTC | TRBJ2-1 | TRBV15 | many | TRBD2
CASSKDTNTGELFF | TGTGCCAGCAGCAAAGACACAAACACCGGGGAGCTGTTTTTT | TRBJ2-2 | TRBV12-3/TRBV12-4 | few | -
CASTGAGGRTDTQYF | TGTGCCAGTACAGGAGCGGGAGGTCGCACAGATACGCAGTATTTT | TRBJ2-3 | TRBV11-2 | - | TRBD2
CASGTGGRATEAFF | TGTGCCAGCGGGACAGGGGGTCGGGCCACTGAAGCTTTCTTT | TRBJ1-1 | TRBV28 | many | TRBD1
CASSQLGQDAYEQYF | TGTGCCAGCAGCCAACTGGGACAGGACGCCTACGAGCAGTACTTC | TRBJ2-7 | TRBV4-2 | many | TRBD1
CASSGIRNEKLFF | TGCGCCAGCAGCGGAATCAGAAATGAAAAACTGTTTTTT | TRBJ1-4 | TRBV5-1 | - | -
CASSFDPRGNSPLHF | TGTGCCAGCAGTTTTGATCCCCGCGGAAATTCACCCCTCCACTTT | TRBJ1-6 | TRBV27 | many | -
CSASIEDRYNQPQHF | TGCAGCGCCAGCATTGAAGACCGATACAATCAGCCCCAGCATTTT | TRBJ1-5 | TRBV29-1 | many | -
CASSEAGAGANVLTF | TGTGCCAGCAGTGAAGCGGGTGCTGGGGCCAACGTCCTGACTTTC | TRBJ2-6 | TRBV25-1 | - | -
CASSPQGIGELFF | TGTGCCAGCAGTCCTCAGGGTATCGGGGAGCTGTTTTTT | TRBJ2-2 | TRBV2 | many | -
CASSPRDGETQYF | TGTGCCAGCAGCCCCCGGGACGGAGAGACCCAGTACTTC | TRBJ2-5 | TRBV13 | - | -
CASKLGGVRRSTYEQYF | TGTGCCAGCAAATTAGGTGGGGTCCGGCGGAGCACCTACGAGCAGTACTTC | TRBJ2-7 | TRBV7-2 | many | -
CASSETGTVNQPQHF | TGTGCCAGCAGCGAAACCGGGACAGTCAATCAGCCCCAGCATTTT | TRBJ1-5 | TRBV7-3 | few | TRBD1
CASRARGAYNEQFF | TGTGCCAGCAGGGCCCGGGGGGCCTACAATGAGCAGTTCTTC | TRBJ2-1 | TRBV3-1 | many | TRBD2
CSAYTVGGYNEQFF | TGCAGTGCTTACACCGTGGGGGGCTACAATGAGCAGTTCTTC | TRBJ2-1 | TRBV20-1 | few | -
CASSQDRYRAGNTIYF | TGCGCCAGCAGCCAAGATCGTTACAGGGCTGGAAACACCATATATTTT | TRBJ1-3 | TRBV4-1 | many | -
CASSNFNGSDNEQFF | TGTGCCAGCAGCAACTTCAACGGGAGTGATAATGAGCAGTTCTTC | TRBJ2-1 | TRBV9 | many | -
CASSSVGRTSLREQYF | TGTGCCAGCAGCTCGGTCGGCAGGACTAGTTTGCGCGAGCAGTACTTC | TRBJ2-7 | TRBV5-6 | many | TRBD2
CASSLTGPANTIYF | TGTGCCAGCAGTCTGACAGGGCCAGCGAACACCATATATTTT | TRBJ1-3 | TRBV12-3/TRBV12-4 | few | TRBD1
CASSDRGGYGYTF | TGTGCCAGCAGCGACAGGGGCGGCTATGGCTACACCTTC | TRBJ1-2 | TRBV2 | many | TRBD1
CASSPTDRDAYEQYF | TGTGCCAGCAGTCCTACCGACAGGGATGCCTACGAGCAGTACTTC | TRBJ2-7 | TRBV27 | - | TRBD1
CAISDKQGAHQPQHF | TGTGCCATCAGTGATAAACAGGGGGCGCATCAGCCCCAGCATTTT | TRBJ1-5 | TRBV10-3 | few | TRBD1
CASRARHRENTGELFF | TGTGCCAGCAGGGCCCGACACAGGGAGAACACCGGGGAGCTGTTTTTT | TRBJ2-2 | TRBV2 | many | -